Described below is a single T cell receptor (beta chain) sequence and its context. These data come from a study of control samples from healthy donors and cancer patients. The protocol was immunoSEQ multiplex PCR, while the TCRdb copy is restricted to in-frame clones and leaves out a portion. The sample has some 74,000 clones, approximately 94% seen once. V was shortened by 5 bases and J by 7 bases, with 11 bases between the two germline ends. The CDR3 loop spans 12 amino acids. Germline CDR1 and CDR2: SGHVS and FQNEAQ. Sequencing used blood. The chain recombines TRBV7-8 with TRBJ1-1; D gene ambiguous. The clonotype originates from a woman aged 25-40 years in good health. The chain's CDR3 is CASSPSVDEAFF. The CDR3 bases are TGTGCCAGCAGCCCATCGGTCGATGAAGCTTTCTTT.